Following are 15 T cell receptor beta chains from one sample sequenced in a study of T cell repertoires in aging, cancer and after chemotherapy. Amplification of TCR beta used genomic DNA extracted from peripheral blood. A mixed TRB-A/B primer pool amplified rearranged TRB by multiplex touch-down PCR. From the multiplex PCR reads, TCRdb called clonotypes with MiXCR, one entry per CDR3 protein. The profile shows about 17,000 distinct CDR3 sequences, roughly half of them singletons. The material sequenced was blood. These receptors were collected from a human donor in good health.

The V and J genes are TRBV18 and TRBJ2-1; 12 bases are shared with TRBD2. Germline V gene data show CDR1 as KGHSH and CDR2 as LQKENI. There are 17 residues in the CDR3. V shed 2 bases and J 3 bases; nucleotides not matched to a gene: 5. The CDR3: CASSPSLAGGGYNEQFF. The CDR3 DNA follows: TGTGCCAGCTCACCATCTCTAGCGGGAGGGGGCTACAATGAGCAGTTCTTC.

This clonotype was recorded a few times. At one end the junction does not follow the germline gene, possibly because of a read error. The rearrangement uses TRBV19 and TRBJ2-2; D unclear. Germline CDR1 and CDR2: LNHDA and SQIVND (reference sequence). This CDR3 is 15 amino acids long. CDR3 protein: CASRIGSANTGELFF. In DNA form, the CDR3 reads TGTGCCAGTAGGATAGGGTCAGCGAACACCGGGGAGCTGTTTTTT.

The DNA of the CDR3 is TGTGCCAGCACCCTGGGGCTAGCGGATTCCTACGAGCAGTACTTC. Translation: CASTLGLADSYEQYF. The chain uses TRBV12-3 or TRBV12-4 and TRBJ2-7; TRBD2 aligns across 7 bases. The ends lost 7 bases at V and 1 base at J; junction bases unmatched: 10. The CDR3 runs 15 residues.

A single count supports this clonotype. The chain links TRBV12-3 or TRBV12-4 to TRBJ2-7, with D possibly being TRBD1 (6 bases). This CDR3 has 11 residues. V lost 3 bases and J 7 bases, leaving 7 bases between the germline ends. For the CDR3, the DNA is TGTGCCAGCAGTTTCGGGACAGAGCAGTACTTC. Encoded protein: CASSFGTEQYF.

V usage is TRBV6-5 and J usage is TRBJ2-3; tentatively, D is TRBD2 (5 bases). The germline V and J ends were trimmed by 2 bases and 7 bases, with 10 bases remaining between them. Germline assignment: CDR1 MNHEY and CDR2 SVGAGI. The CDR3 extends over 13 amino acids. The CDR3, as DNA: TGTGCCAGCAGTTACCGGGAAGATCATACGCAGTATTTT. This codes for CASSYREDHTQYF.

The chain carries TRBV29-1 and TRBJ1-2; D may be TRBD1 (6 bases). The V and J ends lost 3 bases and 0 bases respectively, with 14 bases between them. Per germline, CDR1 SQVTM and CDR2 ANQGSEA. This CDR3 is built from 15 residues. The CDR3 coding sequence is TGCAGCGTTGAGTTTGGGGGCAAACCTAACTATGGCTACACCTTC. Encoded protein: CSVEFGGKPNYGYTF.

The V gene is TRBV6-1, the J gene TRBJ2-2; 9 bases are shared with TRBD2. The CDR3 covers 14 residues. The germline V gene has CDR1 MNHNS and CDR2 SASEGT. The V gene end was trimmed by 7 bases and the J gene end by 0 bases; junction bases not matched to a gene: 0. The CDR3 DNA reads TGTGCCAGCATAGCGGGGGCGAACACCGGGGAGCTGTTTTTT. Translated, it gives CASIAGANTGELFF.

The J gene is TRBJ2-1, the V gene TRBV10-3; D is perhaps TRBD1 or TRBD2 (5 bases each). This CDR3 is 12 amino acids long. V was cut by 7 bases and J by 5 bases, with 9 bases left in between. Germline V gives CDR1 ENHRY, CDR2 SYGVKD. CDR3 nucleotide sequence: TGTGCCATCAACCCGGGACACAATGAGCAGTTCTTC. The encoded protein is CAINPGHNEQFF.

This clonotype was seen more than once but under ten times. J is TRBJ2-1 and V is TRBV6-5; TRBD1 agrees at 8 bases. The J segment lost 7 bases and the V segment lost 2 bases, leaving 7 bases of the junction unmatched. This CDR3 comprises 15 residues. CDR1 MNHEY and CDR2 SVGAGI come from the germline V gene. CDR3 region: CASSYGQGAGNEQFF. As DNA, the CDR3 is TGTGCCAGCAGTTACGGTCAGGGGGCTGGGAATGAGCAGTTCTTC.

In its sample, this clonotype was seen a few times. Here the CDR3 reads CASSEDQGGSYEQYF. DNA of the CDR3: TGTGCCAGCAGTGAAGATCAGGGAGGTTCCTACGAGCAGTACTTC. V usage is TRBV6-1 and J usage is TRBJ2-7; D is possibly TRBD2 (6 bases). This CDR3 contains 15 residues. V lost 1 base and J lost 1, with 11 bases in between. CDR1 is MNHNS and CDR2 is SASEGT in the germline V gene.

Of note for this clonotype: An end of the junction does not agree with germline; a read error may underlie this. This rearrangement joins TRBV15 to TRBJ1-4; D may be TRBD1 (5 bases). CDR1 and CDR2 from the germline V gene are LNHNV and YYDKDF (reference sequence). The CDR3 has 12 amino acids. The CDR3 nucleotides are TGTGCCACCGGCAGGGAGAATGAAAAACTGTTTTTT. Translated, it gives CATGRENEKLFF.

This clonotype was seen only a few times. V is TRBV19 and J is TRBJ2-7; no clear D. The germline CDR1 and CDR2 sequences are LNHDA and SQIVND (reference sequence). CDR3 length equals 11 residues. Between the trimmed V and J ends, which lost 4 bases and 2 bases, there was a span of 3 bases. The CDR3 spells CASSKTYEQYF. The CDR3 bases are TGTGCCAGTAGTAAAACCTACGAGCAGTACTTC.

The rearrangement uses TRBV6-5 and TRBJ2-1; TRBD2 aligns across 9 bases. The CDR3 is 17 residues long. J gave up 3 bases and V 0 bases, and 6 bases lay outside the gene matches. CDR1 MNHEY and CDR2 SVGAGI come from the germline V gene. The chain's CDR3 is CASSYSPASGIYNEQFF. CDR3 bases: TGTGCCAGCAGTTACTCCCCGGCTAGCGGGATCTACAATGAGCAGTTCTTC.

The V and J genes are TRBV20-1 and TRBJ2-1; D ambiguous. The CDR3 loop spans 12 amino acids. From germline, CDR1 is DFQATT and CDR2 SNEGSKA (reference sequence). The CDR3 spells CSARLAYNEQFF. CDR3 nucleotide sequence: TGCAGCGCCCGACTGGCCTACAATGAGCAGTTCTTC.

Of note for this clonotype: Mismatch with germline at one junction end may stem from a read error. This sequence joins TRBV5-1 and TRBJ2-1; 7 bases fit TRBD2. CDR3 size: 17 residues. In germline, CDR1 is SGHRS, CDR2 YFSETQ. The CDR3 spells CASSLYRAGAFSDEQFF. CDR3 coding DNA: TGTGCCAGCAGCTTGTATCGGGCGGGAGCGTTCTCTGATGAGCAGTTCTTC.